This passage covers 23 T cell receptor beta chains from one sample sequenced in a study of blood T cell repertoires in COVID-19. The table came from immunoSEQ multiplex PCR; TCRdb's copy has only in-frame clones and leaves some out. The data contain around 20,000 clones, 85% of them singletons. The sample comprised peripheral blood. These receptors were collected from an elderly man with acute or convalescent COVID-19.

This sequence joins TRBV2 and TRBJ1-6; no clear D. The CDR3 has 16 residues. V was shortened by 7 bases and J by 7 bases, with 20 bases between the two germline ends. Germline V gene sequence: CDR1 SNHLY, CDR2 FYNNEI. The CDR3 loop is CASNSRPNAANSPLHF. The CDR3 DNA is TGTGCCAGCAACTCGCGGCCTAACGCGGCAAATTCACCCCTCCACTTT.

The chain joins TRBV9 to TRBJ1-4; 7 bases agree with TRBD1. The CDR3 length is 14 residues. V trimming: 4 bases; J trimming: 7 bases; junction bases outside the gene matches: 7. In germline, CDR1 is SGDLS, CDR2 YYNGEE. The CDR3 loop is CASSPYRGFEKLFF. As DNA, the CDR3 is TGTGCCAGCAGCCCCTACAGGGGTTTTGAAAAACTGTTTTTT.

The rearrangement joins TRBV7-8 to TRBJ2-7; TRBD1 aligns across 9 bases. The germline V gene encodes CDR1 SGHVS and CDR2 FQNEAQ. This CDR3 contains 14 residues. V lost 5 bases, J lost 3 bases, and 5 bases stayed unmatched. CDR3 sequence (DNA): TGTGCCAGCAGCCCCCGGGACAGGGTCTACGAGCAGTACTTC. Translated: CASSPRDRVYEQYF.

CDR3 loop: CSASRKEGRGRNSPLHF. CDR3 DNA: TGCAGTGCTAGTAGGAAGGAAGGCAGGGGAAGGAATTCACCCCTCCACTTT. The chain uses TRBV20-1 and TRBJ1-6; a weak D match, TRBD1 (6 bases). The length of the CDR3 is 17 residues. The germline V gene encodes CDR1 DFQATT and CDR2 SNEGSKA (reference sequence). V lost 3 bases, J lost 7 bases, and 22 bases lay in between.

The chain is built from TRBV6-4 and TRBJ1-2; D is perhaps TRBD1 (5 bases). CDR1 is MRHNA and CDR2 is SNTAGT in the germline V gene. The ends were cut back, 0 bases at V and 7 bases at J, with 12 bases in the middle. There are 14 residues in the CDR3. CDR3 sequence: CASSDSDRGGGYTF. The CDR3 DNA follows: TGTGCCAGCAGTGACTCCGACCGCGGGGGTGGCTACACCTTC.

The V and J genes are TRBV15 and TRBJ2-1; 9 bases map to TRBD2. Trimming at V came to 0 bases and at J to 12 bases, leaving 6 bases not matched to a gene. CDR1 is LNHNV, CDR2 YYDKDF, per germline (reference sequence). The CDR3 covers 14 residues. CDR3 bases: TGTGCCACCAGCAGAGATCTCCAGACTAGCGGGCAGTTCTTC. The encoded protein is CATSRDLQTSGQFF.

V gene TRBV10-1 combines with J gene TRBJ1-1; D might be TRBD1 (5 bases). The germline V gene encodes CDR1 WNHNN and CDR2 SYGVQD (reference sequence). V was shortened by 1 base and J by 4 bases, with 10 bases between the two germline ends. The CDR3 has 14 residues. Here the CDR3 reads CASSEYLRVTEAFF. For the CDR3, the DNA is TGCGCCAGCAGTGAGTATCTCAGGGTCACTGAAGCTTTCTTT.

The V and J genes are TRBV5-6 and TRBJ1-1, with D tentatively TRBD1 (5 bases). The ends were cut back, 1 base at V and 3 bases at J, with 16 bases in the middle. CDR1 is SGHDT and CDR2 is YYEEEE in the germline V gene. The CDR3 has 16 amino acids. The CDR3 nucleotides are TGTGCCAGCAGCTTGTTATCAGCCAGGGCTGACACTGAAGCTTTCTTT. Its protein product is CASSLLSARADTEAFF.

This clone was picked up a small number of times. The V and J genes are TRBV7-8 and TRBJ2-2, with D hard to call. Per the germline V gene, CDR1 is SGHVS and CDR2 is FQNEAQ. V gave up 7 bases and J gave up 1 base, with 7 bases separating them. CDR3 size: 13 residues. CDR3 residues: CASIPKNTGELFF. The CDR3 bases are TGTGCCAGCATCCCAAAGAACACCGGGGAGCTGTTTTTT.

This chain joins TRBV28 and TRBJ2-2, with 7 bases fitting TRBD1. Germline trimming cut 5 bases from V and 4 bases from J; bases unmatched to any gene: 7. This CDR3 region has 15 residues. Germline CDR1 reads MDHEN; CDR2 reads SYDVKM. The CDR3 sequence: CASSLYRGSTGELFF. The CDR3 DNA is TGTGCCAGCAGTCTCTACAGGGGTAGCACCGGGGAGCTGTTTTTT.

The chain carries TRBV19 and TRBJ1-1; no firm D call. The V gene's germline CDR1 is LNHDA and CDR2 SQIVND (reference sequence). This CDR3 has 13 amino acids. V was clipped by 5 bases and J by 3 bases, with 10 bases between them. DNA for the CDR3: TGTGCCAGTAGTTCCAATCGCGACACTGAAGCTTTCTTT. It codes for CASSSNRDTEAFF. The complete variable domain, with remaining parts taken from reference TRBV19 and TRBJ1-1, reads DGGITQSPKYLFRKEGQNVTLSCEQNLNHDAMYWYRQDPGQGLRLIYYSQIVNDFQKGDIAEGYSVSREKKESFPLTVTSAQKNPTAFYLCASSSNRDTEAFFGQGTRLTVV.

The rearrangement uses TRBV7-9 and TRBJ2-7; D is perhaps TRBD2 (7 bases). In germline, CDR1 is SEHNR, CDR2 FQNEAQ (reference sequence). Trimming took 2 bases from V and 5 from J, leaving 13 bases between them. CDR3 length equals 14 residues. CDR3 sequence reads: CASSLTPGGHEQYF. DNA of the CDR3: TGTGCCAGCAGCTTAACTCCGGGGGGCCACGAGCAGTACTTC.

Written as DNA, the CDR3 is TGTGCCAGCAGTTTATGGGACAGGGAAGCTTTCTTT. It translates to CASSLWDREAFF. The rearrangement joins TRBV12-3 or TRBV12-4 to TRBJ1-1, with TRBD1 matching 8 bases. Unmatched junction bases numbered 1, after V lost 2 bases and J lost 8 bases. The CDR3 consists of 12 residues.

V gene TRBV28 combines with J gene TRBJ2-2; D perhaps matches TRBD2 (6 bases). CDR3 length: 16 residues. V was cut by 5 bases and J by 4 bases, with 17 bases left in between. The germline V gene encodes CDR1 MDHEN and CDR2 SYDVKM. The CDR3 coding sequence is TGTGCCAGCAGTCCCCCAAGCGGGCCAGCCACCGGGGAGCTGTTTTTT. Translating gives CASSPPSGPATGELFF.

The chain has TRBV7-8 and TRBJ1-5, with TRBD1 matching over 8 bases. From germline, CDR1 is SGHVS and CDR2 FQNEAQ. The CDR3 runs 16 residues. V lost 5 bases and J lost 0; bases outside the gene matches: 6. CDR3 coding DNA: TGTGCCAGCAGCCCCGGAACAGGGGGTAGCAATCAGCCCCAGCATTTT. Translated: CASSPGTGGSNQPQHF.

This sequence joins TRBV7-9 and TRBJ2-6, with 8 bases that match TRBD1. The CDR3 covers 15 residues. With 5 bases clipped from V and 2 bases from J, the junction kept 2 bases outside the gene matches. Per germline, CDR1 SEHNR and CDR2 FQNEAQ (reference sequence). CDR3 residues: CASSPTGAGANVLTF. CDR3 DNA sequence: TGTGCCAGCAGCCCGACAGGGGCTGGGGCCAACGTCCTGACTTTC.

The V gene is TRBV18, the J gene TRBJ2-2; D ambiguous. Per the germline V gene, CDR1 is KGHSH and CDR2 is LQKENI. The CDR3 consists of 13 residues. With 6 bases removed from V and 2 bases from J, the gap between germline ends came to 7 bases. The CDR3 is CASSPINTGELFF. In DNA, the CDR3 is TGTGCCAGCTCCCCTATCAACACCGGGGAGCTGTTTTTT.

The chain uses TRBV19 and TRBJ1-1; D might be TRBD1 (6 bases). Germline values: CDR1 LNHDA, CDR2 SQIVND (reference sequence). The CDR3 runs 13 residues. Trimming removed 4 bases at V and 1 base at J, with 7 bases between. CDR3 protein: CASSRGGNTEAFF. The CDR3 DNA follows: TGTGCCAGTAGTAGAGGGGGGAACACTGAAGCTTTCTTT.

V gene TRBV5-1 combines with J gene TRBJ2-3; TRBD2 aligns across 13 bases. Germline V CDR1 and CDR2: SGHRS, YFSETQ. This CDR3 has 13 residues. The ends lost 7 bases at V and 5 bases at J; junction bases unmatched: 1. CDR3 protein: CASGLAGVDTQYF. CDR3 coding DNA: TGCGCCAGCGGACTAGCGGGGGTAGATACGCAGTATTTT.

This chain uses TRBV2 with TRBJ2-3; D possibly corresponds to TRBD2 (5 bases). The CDR3 extends over 13 amino acids. Trimming removed 7 bases at V and 1 base at J, with 9 bases between. The germline V gene encodes CDR1 SNHLY and CDR2 FYNNEI. CDR3 protein: CASNLEGTDTQYF. The CDR3 DNA is TGTGCCAGCAATCTGGAGGGCACAGATACGCAGTATTTT.

The CDR3 is CAWRVRTGGLGGYTF. CDR3 DNA: TGTGCCTGGAGGGTCCGGACAGGAGGATTGGGTGGCTACACCTTC. This rearrangement joins TRBV30 to TRBJ1-2, with 7 bases that match TRBD1. V lost 3 bases to trimming and J lost 7 bases; unmatched junction nucleotides: 14. The CDR3 sequence is 15 residues long. Germline V CDR1 and CDR2: GTSNPN, SVGIG (reference sequence).

The chain has TRBV28 and TRBJ1-2; the D gene is possibly TRBD1 (5 bases). With 7 bases removed from V and 8 bases from J, the gap between germline ends came to 17 bases. The CDR3 loop spans 13 amino acids. The germline gives CDR1 MDHEN, CDR2 SYDVKM. CDR3 protein: CASTTDIRPGYTF. The CDR3 DNA reads as TGTGCCAGCACAACGGACATCCGACCCGGCTACACCTTC.

The chain uses TRBV6-1 and TRBJ1-2; tentative D call: TRBD1 (6 bases). Germline V gene sequence: CDR1 MNHNS, CDR2 SASEGT. The CDR3 length is 16 residues. The V end was cut by 3 bases, the J end by 3 bases, with 17 bases between. The CDR3 loop reads CASSDRRGSFDYGYTF. CDR3 coding DNA: TGTGCCAGCAGTGACCGAAGGGGGAGTTTCGACTATGGCTACACCTTC.